The rows below give T cell receptor beta chains drawn from one sample of a study of tumor-infiltrating lymphocytes in localized non-small cell lung cancer. Method: immunoSEQ multiplex PCR; TCRdb's copy keeps in-frame clones and lacks some. The table shows under 20,000 clones, with roughly 69% occurring only once. Material for sequencing was lung tumor tissue. The receptor set was obtained from a human donor with non-small cell lung cancer. Each CDR3 is given with its conserved first and last residue. D genes are given only for firm matches. Size tells how often a clone was seen (once, few, many) or the class of an expanded clone, and some rows leave it out.

cdr3_aa: CASREGQFQYF; cdr3_nt: TGTGCCAGTAGGGAGGGACAGTTTCAGTACTTC; clone_size: few; d_call: -; v_call: TRBV19; j_call: TRBJ2-5
cdr3_aa: CASSTLAGEIHEQYF; cdr3_nt: TGTGCCAGCAGTACCCTAGCGGGAGAAATCCACGAGCAGTACTTC; clone_size: -; d_call: TRBD2; v_call: TRBV2; j_call: TRBJ2-7
cdr3_aa: CASSQRTGRPTNGYTF; cdr3_nt: TGTGCCAGCAGCCAAAGGACAGGGAGGCCCACGAATGGCTACACCTTC; clone_size: -; d_call: TRBD1; v_call: TRBV11-3; j_call: TRBJ1-2
cdr3_aa: CASSLSEGGAYEQYF; cdr3_nt: TGTGCCAGCAGCTTATCTGAGGGCGGAGCCTACGAGCAGTACTTC; clone_size: -; d_call: -; v_call: TRBV7-2; j_call: TRBJ2-7
cdr3_aa: CASSYREAEAFF; cdr3_nt: TGTGCCAGCAGTTACCGTGAGGCTGAAGCTTTCTTT; clone_size: -; d_call: -; v_call: TRBV6-6; j_call: TRBJ1-1
cdr3_aa: CASSIQGDNSPLHF; cdr3_nt: TGCGCCAGCAGCATCCAGGGGGATAATTCACCCCTCCACTTT; clone_size: -; d_call: TRBD1; v_call: TRBV5-1; j_call: TRBJ1-6
cdr3_aa: CASSQGLGHEQFF; cdr3_nt: TGCGCCAGCAGCCAAGGACTAGGGCATGAGCAGTTCTTC; clone_size: -; d_call: -; v_call: TRBV4-3; j_call: TRBJ2-1
cdr3_aa: CASSPAPGRFGVNEKLFF; cdr3_nt: TGCGCCAGCAGCCCGGCGCCGGGACGCTTTGGGGTAAATGAAAAACTGTTTTTT; clone_size: -; d_call: -; v_call: TRBV5-1; j_call: TRBJ1-4
cdr3_aa: CASSGVSNSPLHF; cdr3_nt: TGCGCCAGCAGTGGGGTCAGTAATTCACCCCTCCACTTT; clone_size: -; d_call: -; v_call: TRBV10-2; j_call: TRBJ1-6
cdr3_aa: CASSLGQGVGELFF; cdr3_nt: TGCGCCAGCAGCCTTGGACAGGGGGTAGGGGAGCTGTTTTTT; clone_size: -; d_call: TRBD1; v_call: TRBV5-1; j_call: TRBJ2-2
cdr3_aa: CASRGAEHSTDTQYF; cdr3_nt: TGCGCCAGCAGGGGGGCAGAACACAGCACAGATACGCAGTATTTT; clone_size: medium-sized; d_call: -; v_call: TRBV4-1; j_call: TRBJ2-3
cdr3_aa: CASSPSQDSTDTQYF; cdr3_nt: TGTGCCAGCAGCCCTTCACAAGATTCCACAGATACGCAGTATTTT; clone_size: -; d_call: -; v_call: TRBV7-2; j_call: TRBJ2-3
cdr3_aa: CASEGQGGAFF; cdr3_nt: TGTGCCAGCGAAGGACAGGGGGGAGCTTTCTTT; clone_size: -; d_call: TRBD1; v_call: TRBV7-9; j_call: TRBJ1-1
cdr3_aa: CASSLGLAGGNEQYF; cdr3_nt: TGTGCCAGCAGCTTGGGACTAGCGGGGGGTAACGAGCAGTACTTC; clone_size: -; d_call: TRBD2; v_call: TRBV5-5; j_call: TRBJ2-7
cdr3_aa: CASSPRDRSDKGYEQYF; cdr3_nt: TGTGCCAGCAGCCCCCGGGACAGAAGTGACAAGGGCTACGAGCAGTACTTC; clone_size: -; d_call: TRBD1; v_call: TRBV7-9; j_call: TRBJ2-7
cdr3_aa: CSVKSQGNTEAFF; cdr3_nt: TGCAGCGTGAAGTCCCAGGGGAACACTGAAGCTTTCTTT; clone_size: medium-sized; d_call: -; v_call: TRBV29-1; j_call: TRBJ1-1
cdr3_aa: CASSGYGQDNEQFF; cdr3_nt: TGTGCCAGCAGTGGGTATGGACAAGACAATGAGCAGTTCTTC; clone_size: few; d_call: -; v_call: TRBV2; j_call: TRBJ2-1
cdr3_aa: CASSVEGTETQYF; cdr3_nt: TGTGCCAGCAGCGTTGAGGGGACGGAGACCCAGTACTTC; clone_size: -; d_call: -; v_call: TRBV9; j_call: TRBJ2-5
cdr3_aa: CASTPWSSVWGGGNQPQHF; cdr3_nt: TGTGCCAGCACCCCTTGGAGCTCAGTGTGGGGAGGTGGCAATCAGCCCCAGCATTTT; clone_size: few; d_call: -; v_call: TRBV28; j_call: TRBJ1-5
cdr3_aa: CASSAGLGTDVEKLFF; cdr3_nt: TGTGCCAGCAGCGCCGGTTTAGGGACAGACGTTGAAAAACTGTTTTTT; clone_size: -; d_call: TRBD1; v_call: TRBV9; j_call: TRBJ1-4
cdr3_aa: CASSQDPGAGHQPQHF; cdr3_nt: TGCGCCAGCAGCCAAGATCCCGGGGCAGGGCATCAGCCCCAGCATTTT; clone_size: -; d_call: -; v_call: TRBV4-1; j_call: TRBJ1-5
cdr3_aa: CASSLVGNNEQFF; cdr3_nt: TGTGCCAGCAGCTTAGTTGGGAATAATGAGCAGTTCTTC; clone_size: -; d_call: -; v_call: TRBV11-3; j_call: TRBJ2-1
cdr3_aa: CAWTSGGAREQFF; cdr3_nt: TGTGCCTGGACTAGCGGGGGGGCTCGTGAGCAGTTCTTC; clone_size: medium-sized; d_call: TRBD2; v_call: TRBV30; j_call: TRBJ2-1
cdr3_aa: CASSAGDRPSTDTQYF; cdr3_nt: TGTGCCAGCAGCGCCGGGGACCGTCCTAGCACAGATACGCAGTATTTT; clone_size: once; d_call: -; v_call: TRBV7-8; j_call: TRBJ2-3
cdr3_aa: CASSGNREIGGETQYF; cdr3_nt: TGTGCCAGTAGTGGGAACAGGGAAATAGGAGGGGAGACCCAGTACTTC; clone_size: few; d_call: -; v_call: TRBV19; j_call: TRBJ2-5
cdr3_aa: CASSEAGGSHEQYF; cdr3_nt: TGTGCCAGCAGTGAAGCGGGGGGGTCCCACGAGCAGTACTTC; clone_size: -; d_call: TRBD2; v_call: TRBV11-3; j_call: TRBJ2-7
cdr3_aa: CATSMSADTQYF; cdr3_nt: TGTGCCACCTCGATGAGTGCAGATACGCAGTATTTT; clone_size: -; d_call: -; v_call: TRBV6-1; j_call: TRBJ2-3
cdr3_aa: CASSMGGARIPEAFF; cdr3_nt: TGTGCCAGTAGTATGGGGGGGGCCAGGATCCCTGAAGCTTTCTTT; clone_size: -; d_call: -; v_call: TRBV19; j_call: TRBJ1-1
cdr3_aa: CASSSPEGGISTF; cdr3_nt: TGTGCCAGCAGTTCCCCAGAGGGTGGGATCTCTACATTT; clone_size: -; d_call: -; v_call: TRBV6-6; j_call: TRBJ1-4
cdr3_aa: CASSVAPGVVNEQFF; cdr3_nt: TGTGCCAGCAGCGTAGCTCCAGGGGTTGTTAATGAGCAGTTCTTC; clone_size: -; d_call: -; v_call: TRBV9; j_call: TRBJ2-1
cdr3_aa: CASSQSDEQFF; cdr3_nt: TGTGCCAGCAGCCAGAGCGATGAGCAGTTCTTC; clone_size: -; d_call: -; v_call: TRBV7-9; j_call: TRBJ2-1
cdr3_aa: CAWHQTGLFYTF; cdr3_nt: TGTGCCTGGCACCAGACAGGTCTTTTCTACACCTTC; clone_size: -; d_call: -; v_call: TRBV30; j_call: TRBJ1-2